The following is a T cell receptor (beta chain) sequence with its context. This specimen belongs to a study of shared clonotypes between healthy human individuals. Background on the study: Donors had three CD4 naive, three CD4 memory, two CD8 naive and one CD8 memory plate apiece.

Around 32,000 T cell genomes, or around 180 ng DNA, went into the sorted-subset replicate PCRs. Original handling: ImmunoSEQ gave junction-only sequences without quality scores, so filtering differed. Profiled with immunoSEQ multiplex PCR; TCRdb holds only in-frame clones, not every one. V, J and clone size are those of that table, while D and trimming were read from the DNA. The sample holds about 2 million clones, around 96% seen once. The naive CD8 population came from CD45RO-negative cells selected for CCR7, without terminally differentiated effector memory CD45RA+ cells. The CDR3 is 13 residues long. Germline V gene lookup returns CDR1 WSHSY and CDR2 SAAADI. Trimming at V came to 5 bases and at J to 6 bases, leaving 7 bases not matched to a gene.

The chain combines TRBV10-2 with TRBJ2-7, with TRBD1 identical over 7 bases. The sequence derives from a man younger than 35 in good health. Sequences were obtained from naive CD8+ T cells sorted from blood. The CDR3 loop is CASSTDRVGEQYF. CDR3 sequence (DNA): TGCGCCAGCAGTACTGACAGGGTCGGCGAGCAGTACTTC.